Listed below are T cell receptor beta chains from one sample, sequenced in a study of tumor and adjacent non-tumor tissue in lung cancer. TCRdb reanalysed the multiplex PCR reads using MiXCR and keeps one entry per CDR3 protein. The sample yields approximately 120,000 distinct CDR3 sequences, roughly 80% seen once. The sequenced material came from lung tumor tissue. The receptors stem from a woman aged 55-70 years with non-small cell lung cancer. The CDR3 runs from the conserved cysteine through the conserved F or W. The D gene is left open where the match is weak. Clone size appears in some rows only: once, few, many, or a class for an expanded clone.

CDR3 length	clone size	V gene	D gene	J gene	CDR3 DNA	CDR3 protein
13	NA	TRBV20-1	NA	TRBJ2-7	TGCAGTGCTACTCGAAGGAACAACTACGAGCAGTATTTC	CSATRRNNYEQYF
17	NA	TRBV6-1	NA	TRBJ2-3	TGTGCCAGCAGTGAACAAAAAGAGTTCCGTAGCACAGATACGCAGTATTTT	CASSEQKEFRSTDTQYF
15	NA	TRBV5-1	TRBD2	TRBJ2-7	TGCGCCAGCAGCTGGAGACTAGCAGAATACTACGAGCAGTACTTC	CASSWRLAEYYEQYF
16	NA	TRBV20-1	NA	TRBJ2-7	TGCAGTGATAGCCTACCCGAGGAGGGGGTGGGTTACGAGCAGTATTTC	CSDSLPEEGVGYEQYF
19	NA	TRBV6-1	NA	TRBJ2-6	TGTGCCAGCAGTGGCCCGGACAGTGCCATACTCTCTGGGGCCAACATCCTGACTTTC	CASSGPDSAILSGANILTF
13	NA	TRBV11-1	NA	TRBJ1-5	TGTGCCAGCGCTTGGGGGGCCGATCAGCCCCAGTATTTC	CASAWGADQPQYF
15	NA	TRBV6-5	NA	TRBJ1-6	TGTGCCAACATAATGACGAAGTCCTATAATTCACCCCTCCACTTT	CANIMTKSYNSPLHF
15	NA	TRBV5-5	NA	TRBJ1-1	TGTGCCAGCAGTTTTCACTCAACCGTGAGCACTGAAGCTTTCTTT	CASSFHSTVSTEAFF
13	once	TRBV20-1	NA	TRBJ1-2	TGCAGTGCTAGTGTCAGGGAATCCTATGGCTACTCCTTC	CSASVRESYGYSF
13	NA	TRBV20-1	NA	TRBJ2-5	TGCAGTACTAGGGAAACAGGGCTTGGGGACCAGTACTTC	CSTRETGLGDQYF
13	once	TRBV4-2	NA	TRBJ1-5	TGTGCCAGCAGCCAAGATAGAGATCAGCCCCAGCAATTT	CASSQDRDQPQQF
11	NA	TRBV29-1	NA	TRBJ2-7	TGCAACGTTGAACTAAATTACGAGCAGTACTTC	CNVELNYEQYF
14	NA	TRBV28	NA	TRBJ1-2	TGTGCCAGCAGTTTAAAAGGGGTCTTCTATGGATACACCTTC	CASSLKGVFYGYTF
14	NA	TRBV12-3/TRBV12-4	NA	TRBJ2-3	TGTGCCAGCAGTTCCTTTATGGGGGTAGATACGCAGTATTTT	CASSSFMGVDTQYF
13	many	TRBV10-2	TRBD2	TRBJ2-5	TGCGCCAGCGGGCGGACTAGCCCGGAGACCCAGTACTTC	CASGRTSPETQYF
14	NA	TRBV7-8	NA	TRBJ2-2	TGTGCCAGCAGCCTTCCGGGGCGAACCGAGGAGCTGTTTTTT	CASSLPGRTEELFF
17	NA	TRBV12-3/TRBV12-4	NA	TRBJ1-3	TGTGCCAGCAGTTTAGCGCCCTGGGGGATCTCTGGAAACACCATATATTTT	CASSLAPWGISGNTIYF
13	once	TRBV6-1	NA	TRBJ1-1	TGTGCCAGCCAAACCGATAGGGGAACTGAAGATTTTTTT	CASQTDRGTEDFF
16	NA	TRBV10-3	TRBD2	TRBJ2-4	TGTGCCATCAGCCCCGGGACTAGCGGGAGAGCAGACATTCAGTACTTC	CAISPGTSGRADIQYF
13	NA	TRBV6-6	NA	TRBJ2-2	TGTGCCAGCATAACAAGTAATGACGGGGAGCTGTCTTTT	CASITSNDGELSF
14	NA	TRBV12-3/TRBV12-4	NA	TRBJ1-4	TGTGCCAGCACCGCTGGGGGCAGGGATGAAATACTGTTTTTT	CASTAGGRDEILFF
15	NA	TRBV28	NA	TRBJ1-1	TGTGCCAGCAGTCCTACCGGGGGGCATGGGGCTGAAGCTTTCTTT	CASSPTGGHGAEAFF
16	once	TRBV19	TRBD2	TRBJ2-1	TGTGCCAGTAGTATGGAAGGACTAGCGGGAGTTCATGAGCAGTTCTTC	CASSMEGLAGVHEQFF
14	many	TRBV12-3/TRBV12-4	NA	TRBJ2-1	TGTGCCAGCAGTTTAGGGGTAGCAACCCATGAGCAGTTCTTC	CASSLGVATHEQFF
18	NA	TRBV11-2	TRBD1	TRBJ2-7	TGTGCCAGTAGCTCGGCAGGGACAGTGTATCAAGTCTCCTACAAGCAGTACTTC	CASSSAGTVYQVSYKQYF
17	NA	TRBV4-1	NA	TRBJ2-2	TGCGCCAGCAGCCCAAGACGGTCGGGAGCTTCTACCCGGGAGCTGTTTTTT	CASSPRRSGASTRELFF
10	few	TRBV20-1	NA	TRBJ2-5	TGCAGAGCTGTCCAAGAGACCCAGTACTTC	CRAVQETQYF
16	once	TRBV12-3/TRBV12-4	TRBD2	TRBJ2-3	TGTGCCAGTCGCGGGAACAGCGGGAGCCCCAGAGATACGCAGTATTTT	CASRGNSGSPRDTQYF
12	NA	TRBV6-5	NA	TRBJ1-5	TGTGCCAGTAGTTACTCGAGTCAGCCCCAGCATTTT	CASSYSSQPQHF
13	NA	TRBV20-1	NA	TRBJ2-5	TGCAGTGTAATCCGGACCTCCACGGAGACCCAGTACTTC	CSVIRTSTETQYF
15	many	TRBV7-9	TRBD1	TRBJ2-5	TGTGCCAGCAGCCGGATACAGGGGGCCCAAGAGACCCAGTACTTC	CASSRIQGAQETQYF
14	few	TRBV28	NA	TRBJ2-4	TGTGCCAGCAGCCCCTCCTTAGCCAAAAACATTCAGTACTTC	CASSPSLAKNIQYF
15	NA	TRBV4-1	NA	TRBJ1-2	TGCGCCAGCAACCAAGGAATAGTGACAGCGGGCGGCTACACCTTC	CASNQGIVTAGGYTF